A single sample gave rise to the 23 T cell receptor beta chains below, sequenced in a study of T cell changes during pregnancy in multiple sclerosis. Generated by immunoSEQ multiplex PCR, the TCRdb table keeps only in-frame clones and is missing some. The sample lists more than 35,000 clones, approximately 89% seen once, with roughly 0.78% in the top ten. Sample: CD4+ T cells from peripheral blood mononuclear cells, taken after pregnancy. These receptors came from a female donor in good health, enrolled as a control in a pregnancy study.

J is TRBJ2-6 and V is TRBV19; 8 bases are a match to TRBD1. The junction had 8 bases not matched to a gene; V was cut back by 10 bases and J by 0 bases. The CDR3 length is 16 residues. CDR1 and CDR2 from the germline V gene are LNHDA and SQIVND (reference sequence). CDR3 coding DNA: TGTGCCACCGGGACAGGCCTTTTCTCTGGGGCCAACGTCCTGACTTTC. This encodes CATGTGLFSGANVLTF. The full variable domain, in which reference TRBV19 and TRBJ2-6 provide the parts outside the CDR3, is DGGITQSPKYLFRKEGQNVTLSCEQNLNHDAMYWYRQDPGQGLRLIYYSQIVNDFQKGDIAEGYSVSREKKESFPLTVTSAQKNPTAFYLCATGTGLFSGANVLTFGAGSRLTVL.

The V gene is TRBV15, the J gene TRBJ1-6; D possibly corresponds to TRBD1 (6 bases). Trimming took off 2 bases at V and 9 bases at J, with 11 bases between the two ends. The CDR3 is 14 amino acids. The germline V gene has CDR1 LNHNV and CDR2 YYDKDF (reference sequence). In DNA, the CDR3 is TGTGCCACCAGCAGACTCAGGGGCGGTTCACCCCTCCACTTT. This encodes CATSRLRGGSPLHF. The full variable domain, its missing parts supplied by reference TRBV15 and TRBJ1-6, is DAMVIQNPRYQVTQFGKPVTLSCSQTLNHNVMYWYQQKSSQAPKLLFHYYDKDFNNEADTPDNFQSRRPNTSFCFLDIRSPGLGDTAMYLCATSRLRGGSPLHFGNGTRLTVT.

The chain couples TRBV7-9 to TRBJ2-3, with TRBD1 matching over 9 bases. This CDR3 has 16 amino acids. Germline trimming cut 1 base from V and 3 bases from J; bases unmatched to any gene: 5. Germline CDR1 reads SEHNR; CDR2 reads FQNEAQ (reference sequence). For the CDR3, the DNA is TGTGCCAGCAGCTTAGGGGGACAGGGTAATACAGATACGCAGTATTTT. Its translation: CASSLGGQGNTDTQYF.

The chain carries TRBV7-2 and TRBJ1-2; 7 positions match TRBD1. From germline, CDR1 is SGHTA and CDR2 FQGNSA. The CDR3 has 16 amino acids. V lost 0 bases, J lost 8 bases, and 12 bases stayed unmatched. CDR3 in amino acids: CASSLAHHRQGRGYTF. For the CDR3, the DNA is TGTGCCAGCAGCTTAGCGCACCATCGACAGGGACGAGGCTACACCTTC.

CDR3 sequence: CASKTRTGGNHGYTF. Written as DNA, the CDR3 is TGTGCCAGTAAAACCAGGACAGGGGGTAATCATGGCTACACCTTC. The chain couples TRBV19 to TRBJ1-2; 10 positions match TRBD1. This CDR3 is 15 amino acids long. V was pared by 7 bases and J by 6 bases, with 11 bases of the junction left unmatched. Germline V lookup: CDR1 LNHDA, CDR2 SQIVND (reference sequence).

This clone showed up just a few times. The chain joins TRBV5-8 to TRBJ2-5; TRBD2 matches at 15 bases. The germline CDR1 and CDR2 sequences are SGHTS and YDEGEE. V was clipped by 4 bases and J by 5 bases; unmatched bases: 9. The CDR3 runs to 17 residues. CDR3 protein: CASSTGLAGGLGETQYF. The CDR3, as DNA: TGTGCCAGCAGCACGGGACTAGCGGGGGGCCTGGGGGAGACCCAGTACTTC. Combining the CDR3 with reference TRBV5-8 and TRBJ2-5 gives the whole variable domain EAGVTQSPTHLIKTRGQQATLRCSPISGHTSVYWYQQALGLGLQFLLWYDEGEERNRGNFPPRFSGRQFPNYSSELNVNALELEDSALYLCASSTGLAGGLGETQYFGPGTRLLVL.

This chain links TRBV5-1 with TRBJ1-1, with 8 bases matching TRBD1. After removal of 5 bases from V and 6 bases from J, the junction contained 18 bases not matched to a gene. Germline-derived CDR1 and CDR2 are SGHRS and YFSETQ. The CDR3 sequence is 17 residues long. CDR3 sequence reads: CASSPGTDRGAHAEAFF. CDR3 nucleotides: TGCGCCAGCAGTCCGGGGACAGACAGGGGCGCCCACGCTGAAGCTTTCTTT. The full variable domain, rest sourced from reference TRBV5-1 and TRBJ1-1, is KAGVTQTPRYLIKTRGQQVTLSCSPISGHRSVSWYQQTPGQGLQFLFEYFSETQRNKGNFPGRFSGRQFSNSRSEMNVSTLELGDSALYLCASSPGTDRGAHAEAFFGQGTRLTVV.

The genes are TRBV5-6 and TRBJ2-7, with a possible D match to TRBD1 (6 bases). Germline V gene lookup returns CDR1 SGHDT and CDR2 YYEEEE. V lost 4 bases and J 3 bases, leaving 14 bases between the germline ends. CDR3 size: 14 residues. The CDR3 DNA is TGTGCCAGCAGCCGACTCCCACAGGGCTACGAGCAGTACTTC. This translates into CASSRLPQGYEQYF.

This clone was seen just once. The chain links TRBV9 to TRBJ1-2; 7 bases line up with TRBD1. The V gene's germline CDR1 is SGDLS and CDR2 YYNGEE. The V and J ends lost 3 bases and 5 bases, in that order; junction bases with no gene match: 7. The CDR3 is 14 amino acids. The CDR3, as DNA: TGTGCCAGCAGCGGACAGGGATGGGCTTATGGCTACACCTTC. It is translated as CASSGQGWAYGYTF.

The chain combines TRBV10-3 with TRBJ2-7; the match to TRBD1 covers 8 bases. CDR3 length: 14 residues. Germline V gene lookup returns CDR1 ENHRY and CDR2 SYGVKD. J gave up 4 bases and V 5 bases, and 7 bases lay outside the gene matches. The CDR3 here is CAISNQGARYEQYF. CDR3 sequence (DNA): TGTGCCATCAGTAATCAGGGGGCCAGATACGAGCAGTACTTC.

This chain links TRBV6-5 with TRBJ1-2; D gene unclear. Per the germline V gene, CDR1 is MNHEY and CDR2 is SVGAGI. This CDR3 contains 16 residues. Trimming left V 0 bases short and J 4 bases short, with 15 bases between. CDR3 region: CASSYSINSRVYGYTF. In nucleotides, the CDR3 is TGTGCCAGCAGTTACTCGATAAACTCGAGGGTCTATGGCTACACCTTC.

The chain recombines TRBV9 with TRBJ2-7; 10 bases match TRBD1. This CDR3 region has 13 residues. Unmatched junction bases numbered 4, after V lost 1 base and J lost 9 bases. Germline CDR1 SGDLS, CDR2 YYNGEE. The CDR3 coding sequence is TGTGCCAGCAGCGTACGGGACAGGGGAGGGCAGTACTTC. Amino acids: CASSVRDRGGQYF.

The rearrangement uses TRBV19 and TRBJ1-4, with D possibly being TRBD1 (5 bases). The CDR3 length is 16 residues. With 3 bases removed from V and 0 bases from J, the gap between germline ends came to 11 bases. CDR1 is LNHDA and CDR2 is SQIVND in the germline V gene (reference sequence). The CDR3 is CASSIGGLATNEKLFF. The CDR3 DNA is TGTGCCAGTAGTATTGGGGGACTCGCAACTAATGAAAAACTGTTTTTT.

This chain joins TRBV6-6 and TRBJ2-2; a weak D match, TRBD2 (6 bases). CDR1 is MNHNY, CDR2 SVGAGI, per germline (reference sequence). This CDR3 spans 15 amino acids. V was shortened by 6 bases and J by 2 bases, with 13 bases between the two germline ends. CDR3 residues: CASRTTRSNTGELFF. CDR3 coding DNA: TGTGCCAGCAGAACGACTAGAAGCAACACCGGGGAGCTGTTTTTT.

CDR3 amino acids: CASSLTSGRGDEQFF. CDR3 sequence (DNA): TGCGCCAGCAGCTTGACTAGCGGGAGAGGGGATGAGCAGTTCTTC. The gene calls are TRBV5-1 and TRBJ2-1; 11 nucleotides align to TRBD2. Germline V gene data show CDR1 as SGHRS and CDR2 as YFSETQ. The trim removed 1 base at V and 8 bases at J, leaving 5 bases unmatched. This CDR3 region has 15 residues.

The J gene is TRBJ2-2, the V gene TRBV6-4, with TRBD1 identical over 9 bases. Germline loops: CDR1 MRHNA, CDR2 SNTAGT. The junction had 10 bases not matched to a gene; V was cut back by 5 bases and J by 6 bases. This CDR3 contains 16 residues. In DNA, the CDR3 is TGTGCCAGCAGTCCGAGGACAGGGGATGAATCCGGGGAGCTGTTTTTT. It yields the protein CASSPRTGDESGELFF.

This chain connects TRBV28 to TRBJ1-6, with TRBD1 matching 8 bases. The length of the CDR3 is 16 residues. The ends lost 8 bases at V and 7 bases at J; junction bases unmatched: 13. The V gene's germline CDR1 is MDHEN and CDR2 SYDVKM. CDR3 sequence (DNA): TGTGCCAGCTCTCACCGGACAGGGATGGGGAATTCACCCCTCCACTTT. Translation gives CASSHRTGMGNSPLHF.

The chain combines TRBV19 with TRBJ2-7; D perhaps matches TRBD1 (5 bases). The CDR3 loop spans 12 amino acids. Germline lookup yields CDR1 LNHDA and CDR2 SQIVND (reference sequence). Trimming pared 4 bases from V and 4 bases from J, leaving 8 bases between. The CDR3 is CASSTGHYEQYF. The CDR3 DNA is TGTGCCAGTAGTACAGGGCATTACGAGCAGTACTTC.

The chain recombines TRBV4-1 with TRBJ2-5; maybe TRBD2 (5 bases). The CDR3 consists of 12 residues. Trimming removed 1 base from V and 5 bases from J, with 5 bases in between. Germline loops: CDR1 MGHRA, CDR2 YSYEKL. This CDR3 is CASSQGRETQYF. As DNA, the CDR3 is TGCGCCAGCAGCCAAGGGAGGGAGACCCAGTACTTC.

The V gene is TRBV28, the J gene TRBJ2-1, with unresolved D. Germline CDR1 reads MDHEN; CDR2 reads SYDVKM. Between the trimmed V and J ends, which lost 3 bases and 0 bases, there was a span of 6 bases. The CDR3 spans 14 residues. In nucleotides, the CDR3 is TGTGCCAGCAGTTTGCTAGGCTCCTACAATGAGCAGTTCTTC. This gives the protein CASSLLGSYNEQFF.

This clone was picked up a small number of times. The chain recombines TRBV9 with TRBJ1-1, with unresolved D. The germline V gene has CDR1 SGDLS and CDR2 YYNGEE. With 0 bases removed from V and 3 bases from J, the gap between germline ends came to 6 bases. The CDR3 is 13 amino acids. The CDR3 reads CASSVGQDTEAFF. The CDR3 bases are TGTGCCAGCAGCGTAGGGCAGGACACTGAAGCTTTCTTT.

This clone showed up just once. The V and J genes are TRBV29-1 and TRBJ1-2, with D unclear. CDR3 size: 12 residues. The germline V gene has CDR1 SQVTM and CDR2 ANQGSEA. Trimming removed 4 bases at V and 4 bases at J, with 10 bases between. The CDR3 nucleotides read TGCAGCGTTGTAGAACAGAGCTATGGCTACACCTTC. This translates into CSVVEQSYGYTF.

This chain connects TRBV11-2 to TRBJ2-3, with 7 bases matching TRBD2. CDR1 is SGHAT and CDR2 is FQNNGV in the germline V gene. The CDR3 sequence is 15 residues long. J was trimmed by 3 bases and V by 4 bases; bases with no gene match: 7. This chain's CDR3 is CASSSWGAGTDTQYF. DNA for the CDR3: TGTGCCAGCAGCTCCTGGGGAGCGGGGACAGATACGCAGTATTTT.